These T cell receptor beta chains were read from a single sample in a study of T cells in Graves' hyperthyroidism and ophthalmopathy. TCRdb reprocessed the multiplex PCR reads via MiXCR and lists one record per CDR3 protein. Seen here are about 270,000 distinct CDR3 sequences, approximately 24% observed once, and the top ten hold around 40%. The sample taken for sequencing was blood. These receptors originate from a middle-aged woman with Graves' ophthalmopathy. CDR3s include the opening cysteine and the closing phenylalanine or tryptophan. D genes are given only for firm matches. Only part of the rows carry a size: once, few, many, or a class if the clone is expanded.

.,many,TRBV11-2,TRBJ1-5,CASSRDALINQPQHF,TGTGCCAGCAGCCGGGACGCTCTAATCAATCAGCCCCAGCATTTT
.,many,TRBV6-2/TRBV6-3,TRBJ2-2,CASSLLDTNLGELFF,TGTGCCAGCAGCCTACTGGACACCAATCTGGGGGAGCTGTTTTTT
.,.,TRBV12-3/TRBV12-4,TRBJ2-7,CASSFGGHSYEQYF,TGTGCCAGCAGTTTTGGCGGGCACTCCTATGAGCAGTACTTC
TRBD2,.,TRBV6-1,TRBJ2-7,CASSDLSGETYEQYF,TGTGCCAGCAGTGACCTTAGCGGGGAGACCTACGAGCAGTACTTC
.,many,TRBV5-1,TRBJ2-7,CASSTGHAYEQYF,TGCGCCAGCAGCACCGGACACGCTTACGAGCAGTACTTC
.,many,TRBV25-1,TRBJ2-1,CASSGINEQFF,TGTGCCAGCAGTGGGATCAATGAGCAGTTCTTC
TRBD2,many,TRBV6-5,TRBJ2-5,CASSLREGGETQYF,TGTGCCAGCAGTTTACGGGAGGGCGGGGAGACCCAGTACTTC
TRBD1,many,TRBV13,TRBJ2-7,CATGQGAYEQYF,TGTGCCACGGGACAGGGGGCGTACGAGCAGTACTTC
TRBD1,few,TRBV24-1,TRBJ1-2,CATRETGADYGYTF,TGTGCCACCAGGGAGACAGGGGCGGACTATGGCTACACCTTC
.,many,TRBV30,TRBJ1-2,CAWRDNNYGYTF,TGTGCCTGGAGGGACAATAACTATGGCTACACCTTC
TRBD1,many,TRBV27,TRBJ2-5,CASRTQGALETQYF,TGTGCCAGCAGAACTCAGGGGGCTTTGGAGACCCAGTACTTC
.,few,TRBV20-1,TRBJ2-5,CSATTGRETQYF,TGCAGTGCAACGACAGGGAGGGAGACCCAGTACTTC
.,many,TRBV19,TRBJ1-5,CASSMPGTGQPQHF,TGTGCCAGTAGTATGCCGGGCACCGGACAGCCCCAGCATTTT
TRBD1,many,TRBV20-1,TRBJ1-2,CGLQGDRGYYGYTF,TGCGGCCTACAGGGGGACAGGGGGTACTATGGCTACACCTTC
TRBD2,many,TRBV19,TRBJ2-7,CASSILAGESGDEQYF,TGTGCCAGTAGTATTTTGGCGGGAGAATCCGGGGACGAGCAGTACTTC
.,.,TRBV12-3/TRBV12-4,TRBJ1-5,CASSPQSQGTRQPQHF,TGTGCCAGCAGTCCACAATCACAGGGAACTCGTCAGCCCCAGCATTTT
TRBD2,.,TRBV28,TRBJ2-2,CASSVRGLAGPNTGELFF,TGTGCCAGCAGTGTCAGAGGACTAGCGGGGCCGAACACCGGGGAGCTGTTTTTT
.,many,TRBV14,TRBJ2-5,CASSQFGGVIQETQYF,TGTGCCAGCAGCCAATTCGGGGGAGTCATCCAAGAGACCCAGTACTTC
.,many,TRBV6-1,TRBJ2-7,CASSLDRASREQYF,TGTGCCAGCAGCCTAGACAGAGCCTCGCGCGAGCAGTACTTC
TRBD1,many,TRBV15,TRBJ1-2,CATSGQDYGYTF,TGTGCCACCTCTGGACAGGACTATGGCTACACCTTC
.,many,TRBV20-1,TRBJ1-2,CSAKRGEGYTF,TGCAGTGCTAAGAGAGGGGAGGGCTACACCTTC
.,many,TRBV28,TRBJ2-7,CASSSRARWPYEQYF,TGTGCCAGCAGTTCCCGCGCTAGGTGGCCTTACGAGCAGTACTTC
.,many,TRBV28,TRBJ1-6,CASSLYLGEPYNSPLHF,TGTGCCAGCAGTTTATATCTGGGAGAACCCTATAATTCACCCCTCCACTTT
.,many,TRBV12-3/TRBV12-4,TRBJ2-3,CASSLDRSTDTQYF,TGTGCCAGCAGTTTAGACAGGAGCACAGATACGCAGTATTTT
TRBD2,many,TRBV20-1,TRBJ2-3,CSATLAGGPRSDTQYF,TGCAGTGCCACCTTAGCGGGAGGGCCTAGATCAGATACGCAGTATTTT
TRBD1,many,TRBV28,TRBJ2-2,CASSFSRDRNTGELFF,TGTGCCAGCAGTTTCTCGAGGGACAGGAACACCGGGGAGCTGTTTTTT
.,.,TRBV20-1,TRBJ2-5,CSATTHQETQYF,TGCAGTGCTACTACTCACCAAGAGACCCAGTACTTC
.,many,TRBV7-2,TRBJ2-5,CASSWGGVQETQYF,TGTGCCAGCAGCTGGGGTGGGGTCCAAGAGACCCAGTACTTC
.,many,TRBV29-1,TRBJ2-7,CSVDSGEGLRQYF,TGCAGCGTTGACTCAGGGGAAGGTTTGAGGCAGTACTTC
TRBD1,few,TRBV3-1,TRBJ1-2,CASEDRGTPGYTF,TGTGCCAGCGAAGACAGGGGTACTCCCGGCTACACCTTC
.,.,TRBV7-8,TRBJ2-5,CASSLVRVRQVDRRETQYF,TGTGCCAGCAGCTTAGTTCGGGTCCGTCAGGTTGATCGCCGGGAGACCCAGTACTTC
TRBD2,many,TRBV28,TRBJ2-2,CASSPPGLPSTGELFF,TGTGCCAGCAGTCCCCCGGGACTACCCTCGACCGGGGAGCTGTTTTTT
.,.,TRBV28,TRBJ1-5,CASSTPTVRPQHF,TGTGCCAGCAGTACCCCGACCGTTAGGCCCCAGCATTTT
.,many,TRBV14,TRBJ1-1,CASSQYPGAMNTEAFF,TGTGCCAGCAGCCAGTACCCAGGGGCAATGAACACTGAAGCTTTCTTT
.,many,TRBV27,TRBJ2-2,CASSLSGVWGGELFF,TGTGCCAGCAGTTTGTCGGGGGTCTGGGGCGGGGAGCTGTTTTTT
TRBD1,many,TRBV29-1,TRBJ2-1,CSVDQGTGEFF,TGCAGCGTTGATCAAGGGACAGGGGAGTTCTTC
.,many,TRBV27,TRBJ2-3,CASSWDFTDTQYF,TGTGCCAGCAGTTGGGACTTCACAGATACGCAGTATTTT
.,many,TRBV29-1,TRBJ2-7,CSVTAPEQYF,TGCAGCGTTACGGCCCCCGAGCAGTACTTC
TRBD1,many,TRBV6-1,TRBJ1-1,CASSEAGQGGAFF,TGTGCCAGCAGTGAAGCCGGACAGGGAGGTGCTTTCTTT
.,many,TRBV5-1,TRBJ2-3,CASSLRGRAGDTQYF,TGCGCCAGCAGCCTTAGGGGGAGGGCCGGAGATACGCAGTATTTT
TRBD2,.,TRBV6-1,TRBJ2-5,CASSAPGAGEETQYF,TGTGCCAGCAGCGCACCGGGAGCGGGAGAAGAGACCCAGTACTTC
TRBD2,many,TRBV2,TRBJ2-7,CASKGLALEQYF,TGTGCCAGCAAGGGACTAGCTCTCGAGCAGTACTTC
.,once,TRBV10-3,TRBJ1-1,CAISEMGRAMGTEAFF,TGTGCCATCAGTGAAATGGGCAGAGCAATGGGGACTGAAGCTTTCTTT